This note documents a single T cell receptor (beta chain) sequence. Through a sample-barcoded 5' primer and a J-beta primer mix, a second PCR was run for roughly 6 to 11 cycles. Each single sample gave us at least 3 million CDR3-containing paired-end reads. TCRdb re-derived calls from the 5' RACE reads in MiXCR, one entry per CDR3 protein. The sample carries around 780,000 distinct CDR3 sequences, approximately 24% recorded once. The data derive from a study of blood T cells in healthy people across ages. The CDR3 covers 16 residues. Germline V gene sequence: CDR1 DFQATT, CDR2 SNEGSKA (reference sequence). Trimming cost V 0 bases and J 4 bases, with 17 bases left between them. These data also formed part of another study, on T cells of mothers and their children. That source reports: All donors were healthy and Caucasian; they were a few mothers and their six children.

Sequencing was performed on blood. This receptor was identified in a boy younger than 18 in good health. The genes are TRBV20-1 and TRBJ2-3; D not certain. The CDR3, as DNA: TGCAGTGCTAGAGATCCGAGCGCGAGGTCCGCAGATACGCAGTATTTT. Its translation: CSARDPSARSADTQYF.